This T cell receptor beta chain derives from a study of T cell responses to AZD1222 COVID-19 vaccine. Germline CDR1 and CDR2: SNHLY and FYNNEI. V lost 7 bases to trimming and J lost 4 bases; unmatched junction nucleotides: 7. The CDR3 is 14 residues long. This clone appeared a single time. The target antigen is unknown. Study findings and constraints: Donors in the cohort were predominantly white British and more often female, and clonal diversity was possibly underestimated. Distributed over spike, vaccine-associated CD4 TCRs predominated at 160-218 and 743-854. Increases in Spike-specific TCR breadth and depth were seen after two AZD1222 doses. Nearly half of spike-specific TCRs reportedly go after variant regions that carry no mutations.

TCRdb's copy holds only in-frame clones and misses some; the assay was immunoSEQ multiplex PCR. The table shows some 140,000 clones, with approximately 94% occurring only once. The chain couples TRBV2 to TRBJ1-1, with TRBD1 matching over 9 bases. The receptor's source is an adult in good health. The source was peripheral blood, collected on day 0 of AZD1222 vaccination. The chain's CDR3 is CASNGQGRATEAFF. The DNA for the CDR3 is TGTGCCAGCAACGGACAGGGGCGGGCCACTGAAGCTTTCTTT.